This T cell receptor (beta chain) comes out of a study of shared clonotypes between healthy human individuals (dated by TCRdb to the early 2020s). For the study in its entirety: The cohort comprised two women and three men aged 18 to 49 years. Per donor, three plates each were used for CD4 naive and CD4 memory, two for CD8 naive, and one for CD8 memory. The study deeply sequenced blood TCR repertoires of about 5 healthy adults to estimate repertoire size and the extent of clonotype sharing between individuals. To increase sequencing depth and limit assay-specific biases, different laboratories used diverse techniques to prepare libraries and sequence TCR repertoires. Leukapheresis yielded between about 0.85 and 10 billion PBMCs per donor. General study outcomes and caveats: Even with the large sequencing depth, rarefaction of the sorted-subset datasets indicated that sequencing was incomplete. Sharing across a few donors was observed for 5% to 6.5% of naive CD4, 3% to 3.5% of naive CD8, 2% to 2.5% of memory CD4, and around 0.4% of memory CD8 clonotypes. Larger estimated clonotype richness was generally found for naive subsets than for memory subsets. Higher generation probabilities were observed for clonotypes shared by all four sorted-subset donors than for non-shared clonotypes. Because the study included a small number of donors, the genetic and exposure-history diversity represented was limited. Pairwise subsampling led to the expectation that sequencing depth would affect the degree of clonotype sharing among donors. Only blood was sampled, and tissue TCR repertoires likely differ from those in blood.

As for this clone: Its antigen is unknown. Base qualities were left out, and no much larger clone turns up one base away.

V is shortened by 4 bases, J by 0 bases, and the region joining them spans 12 bases. The CDR3 spans 15 residues, from the cysteine through the phenylalanine. Only the CDR3 portion is preserved as DNA: 45 bases, with reading frame beginning at the first base. Reading the germline V gene gives CDR1 SGDLS and CDR2 YYNGEE. Healthy HIV-negative adults with no recently reported acute infections or vaccinations were included as donors. All donors were Caucasian adults living in Nashville, Tennessee, USA. CD4+ T cells were enriched by magnetic negative selection; naive cells were then positively selected on CD45RA, and the negative fraction formed the memory subset. After blood collection by leukapheresis, PBMCs were isolated using Ficoll-Histopaque density gradient centrifugation and then cryopreserved in the vapor phase of liquid nitrogen. Purity and quantity of every magnetically sorted T cell population were checked by analytical flow cytometry. Genomic DNA was isolated from every sorted fraction and measured by UV absorbance on a Nanodrop 2000c.

Using the deep immunoSEQ assay, TCR CDR3 regions were amplified from genomic DNA by multiplex PCR. Genomic DNA extracted from each cell subset was distributed evenly over all wells of several immunoSEQ 96-well plates, and each plate served as one replicate. Each replicate PCR for sorted subsets received roughly 0.2 ug genomic DNA, equal to roughly 30,000 T cell genomes. The purified libraries were quantified using a Qubit 3.0 fluorometer, sized with a Bioanalyzer 2100, and then quantified again using the KAPA Library Quantification kit. Every immunoSEQ 96-well plate was sequenced on a separate single-read 150-cycle Illumina NextSeq 550 flow cell. In the paper's pipeline: Because the immunoSEQ output included only junctional sequences and no quality scores, the filtering could not be the same as the filtering used for full-length reads. Sequences were annotated with PyIR, a Python wrapper for IgBLAST v1.9, and V/J genes and CDR3 were assigned using IMGT germline references. Reads were filtered out if the reads had weak V/J assignments (E-value above 1e-6), no CDR3, stop codons, out-of-frame junctions, or ambiguous translated residues. V3J clonotypes were defined as sequences sharing the same inferred V gene, J gene, and CDR3 amino acid sequence. Percentage overlap between repertoires was computed as shared unique clonotypes divided by the size of the smaller repertoire. Richness of each repertoire was evaluated using RTK rarefaction, the Chao1 estimator, and Recon v2.1 estimates of unobserved clonotypes. For all TCRbeta clonotypes obtained by the gDNA method from a handful of donors, generation probabilities were computed with OLGA. TCRdb took this table from immuneACCESS and kept in-frame rearrangements with V and J called. Such tables lack part of the clones; where checked against another copy, unresolved V genes explain under half of the gap, and the rest is unexplained. The D gene and trimming were derived from the DNA, and the V and J assignments and clone size from that table. In this sample the table shows around 2.5 million clones, roughly 93% of which occur a single time. The ten most abundant clones make up around 0.4% of the sample.

The TCR sequence derives from a man younger than 30 in good health. Some clones in this sample may be carry-over from other donors' samples. The chain is encoded by TRBV9 joined to TRBJ2-3, and TRBD1 may be the D gene, going by 6 matching bases. The source material was naive CD4+ T cells from PBMCs. This specimen's cell subset or site label, per the study, means: CD45RA+ positively selected. The CDR3 region reads CASSLTGFSTDTQYF. The DNA sequence is TGTGCCAGCAGCCTAACAGGGTTCAGCACAGATACGCAGTATTTT.